Reported below is one T cell receptor beta chain. This sample's TCRbeta library carried unique molecular identifier barcodes. TCRdb analysed the PCR reads with MiXCR anew, one entry per CDR3 protein. The sample shows hundreds of thousands of distinct CDR3 sequences, roughly 15% of them seen only once. V was pared by 1 base and J by 5 bases, with 8 bases of the junction left unmatched. In germline, CDR1 is SGDLS, CDR2 YYNGEE. The CDR3 totals 16 residues. This specimen comes from a study of T-cell reconstitution after alpha-beta-depleted transplantation in children. Sequencing used PBMCs from the stem cell graft donor, obtained from the stem cell graft. This TCR was recovered from a human donor who donated a stem cell graft to a child with acute myeloid leukemia. This sequence joins TRBV9 and TRBJ2-5; 10 bases line up with TRBD2. The CDR3 sequence is CASSVSVSGGEETQYF. CDR3 sequence (DNA): TGTGCCAGCAGCGTATCCGTGAGCGGGGGGGAGGAGACCCAGTACTTC.